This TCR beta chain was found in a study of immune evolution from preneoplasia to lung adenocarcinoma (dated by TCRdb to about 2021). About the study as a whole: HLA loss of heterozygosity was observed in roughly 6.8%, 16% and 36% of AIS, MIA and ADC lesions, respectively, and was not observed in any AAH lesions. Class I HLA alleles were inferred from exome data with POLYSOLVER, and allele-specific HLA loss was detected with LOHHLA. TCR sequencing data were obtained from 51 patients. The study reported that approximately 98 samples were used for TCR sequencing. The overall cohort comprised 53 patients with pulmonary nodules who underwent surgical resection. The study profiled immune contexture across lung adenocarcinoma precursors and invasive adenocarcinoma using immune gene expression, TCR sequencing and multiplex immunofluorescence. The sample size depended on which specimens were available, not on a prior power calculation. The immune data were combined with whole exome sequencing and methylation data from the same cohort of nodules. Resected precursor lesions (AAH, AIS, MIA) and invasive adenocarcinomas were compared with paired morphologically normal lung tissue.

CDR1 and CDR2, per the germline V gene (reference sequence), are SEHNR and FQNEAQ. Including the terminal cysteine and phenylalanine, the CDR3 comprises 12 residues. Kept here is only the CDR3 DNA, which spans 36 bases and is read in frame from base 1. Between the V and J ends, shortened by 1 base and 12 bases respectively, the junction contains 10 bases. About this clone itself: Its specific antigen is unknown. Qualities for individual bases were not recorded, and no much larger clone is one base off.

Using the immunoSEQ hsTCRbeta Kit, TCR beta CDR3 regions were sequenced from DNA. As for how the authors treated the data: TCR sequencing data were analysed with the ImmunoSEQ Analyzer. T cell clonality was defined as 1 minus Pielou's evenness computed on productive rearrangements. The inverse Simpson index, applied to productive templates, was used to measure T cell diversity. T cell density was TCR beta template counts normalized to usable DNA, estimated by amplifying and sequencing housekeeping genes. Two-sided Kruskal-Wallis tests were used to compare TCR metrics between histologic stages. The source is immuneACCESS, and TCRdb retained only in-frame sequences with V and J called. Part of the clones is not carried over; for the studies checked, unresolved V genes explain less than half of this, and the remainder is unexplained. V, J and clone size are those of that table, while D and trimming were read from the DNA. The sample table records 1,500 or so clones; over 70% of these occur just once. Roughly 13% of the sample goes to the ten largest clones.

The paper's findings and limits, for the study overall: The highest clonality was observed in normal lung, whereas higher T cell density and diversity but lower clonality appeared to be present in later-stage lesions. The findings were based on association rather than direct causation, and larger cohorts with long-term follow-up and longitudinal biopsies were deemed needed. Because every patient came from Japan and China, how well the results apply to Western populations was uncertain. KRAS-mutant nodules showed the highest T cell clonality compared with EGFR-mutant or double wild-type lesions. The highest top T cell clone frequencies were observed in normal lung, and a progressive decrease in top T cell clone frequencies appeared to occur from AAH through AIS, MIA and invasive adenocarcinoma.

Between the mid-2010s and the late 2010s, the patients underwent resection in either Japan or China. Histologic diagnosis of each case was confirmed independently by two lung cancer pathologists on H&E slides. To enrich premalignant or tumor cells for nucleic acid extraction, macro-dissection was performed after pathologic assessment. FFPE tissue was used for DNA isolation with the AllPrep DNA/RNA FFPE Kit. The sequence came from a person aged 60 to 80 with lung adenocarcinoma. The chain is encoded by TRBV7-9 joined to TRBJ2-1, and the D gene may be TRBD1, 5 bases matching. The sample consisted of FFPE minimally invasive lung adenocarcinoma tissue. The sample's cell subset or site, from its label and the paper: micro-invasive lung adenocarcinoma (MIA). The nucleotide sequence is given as TGTGCCAGCAGCTTAGTGAGAAGGGGGCAGTTCTTC. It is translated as CASSLVRRGQFF.